Each of the 29 T cell receptor beta chains below was sequenced from the same sample in a study of blood T cell repertoires in COVID-19. TCRdb keeps only in-frame clones here, not all; method: immunoSEQ multiplex PCR. This sample has about 160,000 clones, with approximately 86% found just once. The source material was peripheral blood. The receptor source for this set is a man between 65 and 85 years old with acute or convalescent COVID-19.

This chain connects TRBV19 to TRBJ2-1, with 11 bases identical to TRBD2. This CDR3 has 18 amino acids. Germline V lookup: CDR1 LNHDA, CDR2 SQIVND (reference sequence). V lost 5 bases, J lost 0 bases, and 9 bases stayed unmatched. CDR3 bases: TGTGCCAGTAGTCTCGAGGGTAGCGGGAGGGTCTCCTACAATGAGCAGTTCTTC. It translates to CASSLEGSGRVSYNEQFF.

V and J are TRBV29-1 and TRBJ2-7; no definite D call. The CDR3 sequence is 12 residues long. Germline CDR1 SQVTM, CDR2 ANQGSEA. The V gene lost 4 bases and the J gene lost 0 bases, with 7 bases spanning the gap. The CDR3 is CSVVSLSYEQYF. CDR3 DNA: TGCAGCGTTGTTTCCCTCTCCTACGAGCAGTACTTC.

V gene TRBV7-9 combines with J gene TRBJ2-7, with D maybe TRBD2 (6 bases). V was pared by 5 bases and J by 10 bases, with 18 bases between. This CDR3 has 13 residues. Germline V CDR1 and CDR2: SEHNR, FQNEAQ (reference sequence). The CDR3 loop reads CASSPLVGGLQYF. The CDR3 bases are TGTGCCAGCAGCCCACTTGTGGGAGGTCTCCAGTACTTC.

The chain uses TRBV25-1 and TRBJ2-1; TRBD2 matches at 7 bases. The V and J ends lost 2 bases and 0 bases, in that order; junction bases with no gene match: 4. Per germline, CDR1 MGHDK and CDR2 SYGVNS. The CDR3 contains 16 residues. This CDR3 reads CASSEASGSSYNEQFF. The CDR3 nucleotides read TGTGCCAGCAGTGAAGCTAGCGGCAGCTCCTACAATGAGCAGTTCTTC.

This clone showed up just once. The chain carries TRBV10-3 and TRBJ2-3; TRBD1 matches 9 bases. V trimming: 3 bases; J trimming: 6 bases; junction bases outside the gene matches: 4. CDR1 and CDR2 (germline): ENHRY, SYGVKD. The CDR3 has 14 amino acids. CDR3 region: CAISDGQGRDTQYF. The CDR3 DNA sequence: TGTGCCATCAGTGACGGACAGGGGCGTGATACGCAGTATTTT.

The chain links TRBV9 to TRBJ2-5, with D possibly matching TRBD1 (5 bases). CDR1 is SGDLS and CDR2 is YYNGEE in the germline V gene. V was shortened by 4 bases and J by 3 bases, with 16 bases between the two germline ends. There are 15 residues in the CDR3. In DNA, the CDR3 is TGTGCCAGCAGCCCCGGCCCAGGGCAAGAAGAGACCCAGTACTTC. This codes for CASSPGPGQEETQYF.

V usage is TRBV5-1 and J usage is TRBJ2-7; D possibly corresponds to TRBD1 (6 bases). Germline V gives CDR1 SGHRS, CDR2 YFSETQ. V lost 3 bases, J lost 3 bases, and 13 bases lay in between. The CDR3 is 14 amino acids. The CDR3 DNA follows: TGCGCCAGCAGCTCCGGACAGACCCGCTACGAGCAGTACTTC. This sequence encodes CASSSGQTRYEQYF.

About this clone itself: The same CDR3 also results from other DNA sequences found in this sample. The V gene is TRBV7-2, the J gene TRBJ1-2; 11 bases match TRBD1. This CDR3 is 15 amino acids long. The germline CDR1 and CDR2 sequences are SGHTA and FQGNSA. Trimming removed 0 bases from V and 5 bases from J; junction bases left unmatched: 2. CDR3 sequence (DNA): TGTGCCAGCAGCTTAGCCGGGACAGGGGGGTATGGCTACACCTTC. Translation gives CASSLAGTGGYGYTF.

This clone was observed a handful of times. J is TRBJ2-2 and V is TRBV5-6; D unresolved. Germline-derived CDR1 and CDR2 are SGHDT and YYEEEE. The CDR3 consists of 17 residues. Deletions cut 1 base from V and 2 bases from J, with 15 bases between. CDR3 nucleotide sequence: TGTGCCAGCAGCTTGCCGGCGGCGGCGGTAAACACCGGGGAGCTGTTTTTT. This codes for CASSLPAAAVNTGELFF.

The chain uses TRBV20-1 and TRBJ2-7, with D possibly matching TRBD2 (6 bases). This CDR3 contains 12 residues. V lost 3 bases and J 5 bases, leaving 11 bases between the germline ends. The germline V gene has CDR1 DFQATT and CDR2 SNEGSKA (reference sequence). CDR3 amino acids: CSASAGFDEQYF. The CDR3 nucleotides are TGCAGTGCTAGTGCGGGATTTGACGAGCAGTACTTC.

The J gene is TRBJ1-3, the V gene TRBV29-1; TRBD1 aligns across 8 bases. The J segment lost 4 bases and the V segment lost 4 bases, leaving 3 bases of the junction unmatched. Germline loops: CDR1 SQVTM, CDR2 ANQGSEA. The CDR3 consists of 13 residues. CDR3 sequence (DNA): TGCAGCGTTGGACAGGGGTCGGGAAACACCATATATTTT. As protein: CSVGQGSGNTIYF.

This clone appeared a single time. This chain links TRBV19 with TRBJ1-3; 7 bases align to TRBD1. V lost 4 bases to trimming and J lost 2 bases; unmatched junction nucleotides: 8. The CDR3 extends over 16 amino acids. Per germline, CDR1 LNHDA and CDR2 SQIVND (reference sequence). The chain's CDR3 is CASSTNRGQAGNTIYF. For the CDR3, the DNA is TGTGCCAGTAGTACTAACAGGGGCCAAGCTGGAAACACCATATATTTT.

The chain links TRBV7-3 to TRBJ2-5; no clear D. There are 13 residues in the CDR3. CDR1 SGHTA and CDR2 FQGTGA come from the germline V gene. With 5 bases removed from V and 1 base from J, the gap between germline ends came to 8 bases. This chain's CDR3 is CASSVIPQETQYF. CDR3 in DNA: TGTGCCAGCAGCGTCATCCCCCAAGAGACCCAGTACTTC.

This chain links TRBV7-9 with TRBJ2-1, with 12 bases identical to TRBD2. The J segment lost 7 bases and the V segment lost 6 bases, leaving 7 bases of the junction unmatched. Germline CDR1 reads SEHNR; CDR2 reads FQNEAQ (reference sequence). The CDR3 loop spans 15 amino acids. The CDR3 loop is CASRRLAGVDNEQFF. The CDR3 bases are TGTGCCAGCAGAAGACTAGCGGGAGTAGATAATGAGCAGTTCTTC.

V is TRBV6-5 and J is TRBJ2-1, with TRBD2 as a possible D gene (6 bases). The CDR3 extends over 12 amino acids. V shed 8 bases and J shed 15 bases, with 20 bases lying between them. Germline V CDR1 and CDR2: MNHEY, SVGAGI. CDR3 bases: TGTGCCAGCGGGGTCATGCGCGGGATCCTGTTCTTC. Translation: CASGVMRGILFF.

The CDR3 spells CASSQDRGPYNEQFF. The CDR3 DNA reads TGCGCCAGCAGCCAAGACCGAGGGCCCTACAATGAGCAGTTCTTC. The chain recombines TRBV4-3 with TRBJ2-1; maybe TRBD2 (5 bases). This CDR3 is 15 amino acids long. The germline V gene encodes CDR1 LGHNA and CDR2 YSLEER. Between the trimmed V and J ends, which lost 0 bases and 2 bases, there was a span of 8 bases.

The chain has TRBV6-4 and TRBJ2-7; TRBD2 agrees at 9 bases. CDR3 length equals 18 residues. The germline V gene has CDR1 MRHNA and CDR2 SNTAGT. With 0 bases clipped from V and 0 bases from J, the junction kept 9 bases outside the gene matches. The CDR3 reads CASSDSRGLAGNSYEQYF. In nucleotides, the CDR3 is TGTGCCAGCAGTGACTCGAGAGGGCTAGCGGGAAACTCCTACGAGCAGTACTTC.

CDR3 sequence reads: CASSLERSSYNEQFF. CDR3 bases: TGTGCCAGCAGCTTAGAGAGGAGCTCCTACAATGAGCAGTTCTTC. This chain joins TRBV7-2 and TRBJ2-1; no clear D gene. This CDR3 is built from 15 residues. The V and J ends lost 1 base and 0 bases respectively, with 7 bases between them. CDR1 is SGHTA, CDR2 FQGNSA, per germline.

This clone was detected only a few times. The V gene is TRBV5-6, the J gene TRBJ2-7, with a tentative D call TRBD2 (5 bases). With 2 bases removed from V and 5 bases from J, the gap between germline ends came to 11 bases. The CDR3 is 13 residues long. From germline, CDR1 is SGHDT and CDR2 YYEEEE. This chain's CDR3 is CASSFPGLDEQYF. For the CDR3, the DNA is TGTGCCAGCAGCTTTCCGGGGTTGGACGAGCAGTACTTC.

The chain joins TRBV11-2 to TRBJ1-1; TRBD1 agrees at 8 bases. The germline CDR1 and CDR2 sequences are SGHAT and FQNNGV. The length of the CDR3 is 16 residues. With V trimmed by 2 bases and J by 5 bases, 10 bases remained unmatched. CDR3 nucleotides: TGTGCCAGCAGCTTACGGAGGACAGGGTTAGGTACTGAAGCTTTCTTT. It encodes CASSLRRTGLGTEAFF.

The J gene is TRBJ2-1, the V gene TRBV5-4, with D perhaps matching TRBD2 (6 bases). The V gene's germline CDR1 is SGHNT and CDR2 YYREEE (reference sequence). Trimming took 4 bases from V and 0 from J, leaving 8 bases between them. The CDR3 is 14 amino acids. DNA for the CDR3: TGTGCCAGCAGCCGGGACTCCTCCTACAATGAGCAGTTCTTC. Translation: CASSRDSSYNEQFF.

The chain recombines TRBV6-1 with TRBJ2-7; 7 bases are a match to TRBD2. Germline V lookup: CDR1 MNHNS, CDR2 SASEGT. The CDR3 is made up of 15 amino acids. V was clipped by 3 bases and J by 3 bases; unmatched bases: 8. The CDR3 protein is CASSEGGQYLYEQYF. DNA of the CDR3: TGTGCCAGCAGTGAGGGAGGGCAGTACCTCTACGAGCAGTACTTC.

V and J are TRBV27 and TRBJ1-4; D remains unclear. The V end lost 3 bases, the J end lost 4 bases, and 9 bases lay between the germline ends. The CDR3 totals 14 residues. Looked up from germline, CDR1 is MNHEY and CDR2 is SMNVEV (reference sequence). DNA of the CDR3: TGTGCCAGCAGTTTCGGGAGGGTTAATGAAAAACTGTTTTTT. This codes for CASSFGRVNEKLFF.

The J gene is TRBJ2-1, the V gene TRBV19; 9 positions match TRBD2. Germline values: CDR1 LNHDA, CDR2 SQIVND (reference sequence). This CDR3 is 14 amino acids long. V trimming: 6 bases; J trimming: 7 bases; junction bases outside the gene matches: 7. The CDR3 sequence: CASSAGGPENEQFF. The CDR3, as DNA: TGTGCCAGTAGCGCGGGAGGGCCGGAGAATGAGCAGTTCTTC.

The chain combines TRBV6-5 with TRBJ1-2; D possibly corresponds to TRBD1 (5 bases). This CDR3 has 13 amino acids. The V gene's germline CDR1 is MNHEY and CDR2 SVGAGI. V lost 11 bases and J lost 2, with 15 bases in between. Written as DNA, the CDR3 is TGTGCCGCACGACAGCGAACAAACTATGGCTACACCTTC. It codes for CAARQRTNYGYTF.

This clone was seen a single time. The chain carries TRBV3-1 (or the pseudogene TRBV3-2) and TRBJ2-1; TRBD2 aligns across 11 bases. V lost 2 bases, J lost 7 bases, and 10 bases stayed unmatched. CDR1 LGHDT and CDR2 YNNKEL come from the germline V gene (reference sequence). The CDR3 runs to 17 residues. The CDR3 nucleotides are TGTGCCAGCAGCCAAACCGTACTAGCGGGAGCAAGAAATGAGCAGTTCTTC. Its protein is CASSQTVLAGARNEQFF.

This clone qualifies as medium-sized. The rearrangement joins TRBV4-3 to TRBJ2-7; D not resolved. The length of the CDR3 is 14 residues. In germline, CDR1 is LGHNA, CDR2 YSLEER. Trimming shortened V by 0 bases and J by 3 bases, and 9 bases separated the two germline ends. The DNA for the CDR3 is TGCGCCAGCAGCCAAGATACGGGTTACTACGAGCAGTACTTC. It yields the protein CASSQDTGYYEQYF.

The V call is TRBV5-1, the J call TRBJ1-4, with TRBD1 matching over 7 bases. The germline V gene has CDR1 SGHRS and CDR2 YFSETQ. The CDR3 runs to 14 residues. Trimming removed 2 bases from V and 4 bases from J; junction bases left unmatched: 2. CDR3 in DNA: TGCGCCAGCAGCTTACAGGGGAATAATGAAAAACTGTTTTTT. It specifies CASSLQGNNEKLFF.

V usage is TRBV19 and J usage is TRBJ2-7, with 13 bases aligning to TRBD2. Germline-derived CDR1 and CDR2 are LNHDA and SQIVND (reference sequence). The CDR3 runs to 17 residues. The V segment lost 6 bases and the J segment 0 bases; nucleotides outside the gene matches: 8. CDR3 loop: CASSRTSGSPLSYEQYF. In DNA, the CDR3 is TGTGCCAGTAGCAGGACTAGCGGGAGCCCCCTCTCCTACGAGCAGTACTTC.